Presented here are 30 T cell receptor beta chains from one specimen sequenced in a study of CXCR3-negative and CXCR3-positive naive CD8 T cells. Points from the study as a whole: The TRB CDR3s that CXCR3-positive naive cells carried were more hydrophobic than those of CXCR3-negative naive cells.

Via 5' RACE with UMI labels, TRB cDNA libraries were prepared. TCRdb re-called the 5' RACE reads, yielding one record per CDR3 amino acid sequence without DNA. The sample includes 150,000 or so distinct CDR3 sequences. No antigen is known for these receptors. Input material: naive CXCR3+ CD8+ T cells from blood. Subset meaning: CD45RO-CCR7+CD27+CD95- naive CD8+ T cells expressing CXCR3 (TNR3+). Receptor source: a human donor in good health. Some clones in this sample may be carry-over from other donors' samples.

V gene TRBV2 combines with J gene TRBJ2-7; TCRdb's D call of TRBD2 is untestable without DNA. Germline V gene lookup returns CDR1 SNHLY and CDR2 FYNNEI. This CDR3 contains 11 residues. CDR3 sequence reads: CASGRVYEQYF.

This rearrangement joins TRBV7-6 to TRBJ2-5; lacking DNA, the TRBD2 call made by TCRdb goes unchecked. The CDR3 has 17 amino acids. The germline gives CDR1 SGHVS, CDR2 FNYEAQ. The CDR3 region is CASSPPWVAGAPETQYF.

CDR3 loop: CASSLIGNTDTQYF. This rearrangement joins TRBV7-3 to TRBJ2-3; as DNA is missing, the TRBD1 call by TCRdb cannot be tested. Germline values: CDR1 SGHTA, CDR2 FQGTGA. This CDR3 spans 14 amino acids. The full variable domain, its missing parts supplied by reference TRBV7-3 and TRBJ2-3, is GAGVSQTPSNKVTEKGKYVELRCDPISGHTALYWYRQSLGQGPEFLIYFQGTGAADDSGLPNDRFFAVRPEGSVSTLKIQRTERGDSAVYLCASSLIGNTDTQYFGPGTRLTVL.

This rearrangement joins TRBV7-9 to TRBJ2-7. The CDR3 is 14 residues long. Germline V CDR1 and CDR2: SEHNR, FQNEAQ (reference sequence). The CDR3 region is CASSSSRPSYEQYF.

The chain uses TRBV10-3 and TRBJ2-1; TCRdb names TRBD2, which stays unverified in the absence of DNA. Per germline, CDR1 ENHRY and CDR2 SYGVKD. The CDR3 has 18 amino acids. The chain's CDR3 is CAISESPGLARAYNEQFF.

The V gene is TRBV20-1, the J gene TRBJ1-2; the TCRdb D gene call, TRBD1, has no DNA to confirm it. Germline loops: CDR1 DFQATT, CDR2 SNEGSKA (reference sequence). The CDR3 is made up of 15 amino acids. The CDR3 reads CSAGDRDRGNYGYTF.

This rearrangement joins TRBV13 to TRBJ2-7. Germline V gene data show CDR1 as PRHDT and CDR2 as FYEKMQ (reference sequence). The CDR3 is made up of 12 amino acids. CDR3 sequence: CASSLGGIGQYF.

The J gene is TRBJ2-3, the V gene TRBV13; no DNA is available, so the TRBD1 call from TCRdb remains unchecked. This CDR3 comprises 15 residues. Germline CDR1 reads PRHDT; CDR2 reads FYEKMQ (reference sequence). CDR3 amino acids: CASSLERQITDTQYF.

The chain employs TRBV12-3 or TRBV12-4 and TRBJ1-1; TCRdb's D gene call, TRBD1, goes unchecked for lack of DNA. The CDR3 is 14 amino acids. CDR3 loop: CASSFAGAGSEAFF.

The gene calls are TRBV25-1 and TRBJ2-1. The CDR3 totals 11 residues. Looked up from germline, CDR1 is MGHDK and CDR2 is SYGVNS. This CDR3 is CASSYSHEQFF.

The chain couples TRBV28 to TRBJ2-2; TCRdb indicates TRBD1, and absent DNA this call remains unverified. In germline, CDR1 is MDHEN, CDR2 SYDVKM. This CDR3 region has 15 residues. The CDR3 spells CASRRTGGNTGELFF.

The chain combines TRBV12-3 or TRBV12-4 with TRBJ2-2. The CDR3 runs 13 residues. This CDR3 reads CALEDLTTGELFF.

J is TRBJ1-1 and V is TRBV29-1; the D gene TCRdb calls, TRBD1, cannot be checked with no DNA. The CDR3 is made up of 16 amino acids. Germline CDR1 is SQVTM and CDR2 is ANQGSEA. The CDR3 sequence: CSVVGQGLPEGREAFF.

The gene calls are TRBV10-3 and TRBJ1-2; TCRdb indicates TRBD1, and absent DNA this call remains unverified. This CDR3 region has 14 residues. CDR1 and CDR2 from the germline V gene are ENHRY and SYGVKD. The CDR3 is CAISDREGFDGYTF.

The chain links TRBV5-1 to TRBJ1-2; absent DNA, TCRdb's TRBD1 call cannot be checked. The length of the CDR3 is 15 residues. The germline V gene has CDR1 SGHRS and CDR2 YFSETQ. Here the CDR3 reads CASSPDRGPVNGYTF.

The gene calls are TRBV7-3 and TRBJ1-6. Looked up from germline, CDR1 is SGHTA and CDR2 is FQGTGA. The CDR3 extends over 18 amino acids. The CDR3 here is CASSTERFRCSYNSPLHF.

The J gene is TRBJ2-7, the V gene TRBV4-2; lacking DNA, the TRBD2 call made by TCRdb goes unchecked. Germline V gene lookup returns CDR1 LGHNA and CDR2 YNFKEQ. This CDR3 spans 15 amino acids. The CDR3 spells CASSQDIRGGNEQYF.

The chain carries TRBV29-1 and TRBJ2-1; TCRdb outputs TRBD2, but without DNA this stays unchecked. Germline V gives CDR1 SQVTM, CDR2 ANQGSEA. The CDR3 covers 17 residues. This CDR3 reads CSVEASGGADWYNEQFF.

The rearrangement joins TRBV6-5 to TRBJ2-2; the D gene TCRdb calls, TRBD1, cannot be checked with no DNA. In germline, CDR1 is MNHEY, CDR2 SVGAGI. The CDR3 is 12 amino acids. The CDR3 loop is CATRRYTGELFF.

V and J are TRBV29-1 and TRBJ2-7; TCRdb returns TRBD2, unconfirmable since there is no DNA. Germline assignment: CDR1 SQVTM and CDR2 ANQGSEA. The CDR3 has 12 amino acids. The CDR3 reads CSVSRITYEQYF.

The V gene is TRBV21-1, the J gene TRBJ1-1. TRBV21-1 is reported as a pseudogene. The CDR3 is 13 amino acids. CDR3 sequence: CASSKEMNTEAFF.

This chain uses TRBV3-1 with TRBJ2-7; TCRdb names TRBD1, which stays unverified in the absence of DNA. Germline V CDR1 and CDR2: LGHDT, YNNKEL (reference sequence). The CDR3 is 13 residues long. The CDR3: CASSPTGLDEQYF.

This rearrangement joins TRBV29-1 to TRBJ2-1; TCRdb names TRBD1, which stays unverified in the absence of DNA. The CDR3 consists of 11 residues. Per the germline V gene, CDR1 is SQVTM and CDR2 is ANQGSEA. CDR3 protein: CSASGVHEQFF.

This chain links TRBV9 with TRBJ2-7. Looked up from germline, CDR1 is SGDLS and CDR2 is YYNGEE. The CDR3 has 11 amino acids. This CDR3 reads CASSVGTEQYF.

CDR3 in amino acids: CSVVGLSYEQYF. The chain uses TRBV29-1 and TRBJ2-7; no DNA is available, so the TRBD2 call from TCRdb remains unchecked. The CDR3 consists of 12 residues. Germline V gene sequence: CDR1 SQVTM, CDR2 ANQGSEA.

J is TRBJ1-2 and V is TRBV5-5; TCRdb picks TRBD1, but there is no DNA to check that call. Germline V gives CDR1 SGHKS, CDR2 YYEKEE (reference sequence). The length of the CDR3 is 16 residues. CDR3: CASSSLQNRVNYGYTF.

The rearrangement uses TRBV20-1 and TRBJ2-7. Germline values: CDR1 DFQATT, CDR2 SNEGSKA (reference sequence). This CDR3 contains 13 residues. Here the CDR3 reads CSAIEGTTYEQYF.

The chain couples TRBV9 to TRBJ1-2. CDR1 and CDR2 (germline): SGDLS, YYNGEE. CDR3 length equals 17 residues. The CDR3 protein is CASSVEAGRGWPYGYTF.

The chain combines TRBV5-8 with TRBJ2-2. This CDR3 has 15 amino acids. Germline values: CDR1 SGHTS, CDR2 YDEGEE. This CDR3 is CASSFDTIDTGELFF. Full variable domain (remainder filled in from reference TRBV5-8 and TRBJ2-2): EAGVTQSPTHLIKTRGQQATLRCSPISGHTSVYWYQQALGLGLQFLLWYDEGEERNRGNFPPRFSGRQFPNYSSELNVNALELEDSALYLCASSFDTIDTGELFFGEGSRLTVL.

The chain has TRBV29-1 and TRBJ2-2. Per the germline V gene, CDR1 is SQVTM and CDR2 is ANQGSEA. The length of the CDR3 is 15 residues. The chain's CDR3 is CSVEDVGRETGELFF.